The clone carrying this TCR beta chain came up a few times. Described time point: sample taken at primary tumor resection. Unsorted whole RNA of tumor, nontumor lung or frozen PBMC was sequenced. From the 5' RACE reads, TCRdb called clonotypes with MiXCR, one entry per CDR3 protein. The data contain tens of thousands of distinct CDR3 sequences, under 5.5% of them singletons. The data were obtained in a study of spatial heterogeneity in lung cancer. The trim removed 5 bases at V and 9 bases at J, leaving 12 bases unmatched. This CDR3 has 16 residues. Germline V gene lookup returns CDR1 PRHDT and CDR2 FYEKMQ (reference sequence).

Sample: PBMCs, taken at surgery. The clonotype originates from a male donor with early-stage non-small cell lung cancer. The genes are TRBV13 and TRBJ1-6, with 8 bases fitting TRBD1. This chain's CDR3 is CASSPRPRTGSSPLHF. In DNA form, the CDR3 reads TGTGCCAGCAGCCCAAGACCTCGGACAGGGAGTTCACCCCTCCACTTT. Combining the CDR3 with reference TRBV13 and TRBJ1-6 gives the whole variable domain AAGVIQSPRHLIKEKRETATLKCYPIPRHDTVYWYQQGPGQDPQFLISFYEKMQSDKGSIPDRFSAQQFSDYHSELNMSSLELGDSALYFCASSPRPRTGSSPLHFGNGTRLTVT.